This TCR beta chain was sequenced for a study of memory CD4+ T cells and cytomegalovirus serostatus. Clones were sequenced by immunoSEQ multiplex PCR, and TCRdb holds only the in-frame ones, with some missing. The repertoire consists of about 53,000 clones, with about 81% occurring once and the leading ten covering 1% to 1.2%. There are 13 residues in the CDR3. Between the trimmed V and J ends, which lost 5 bases and 1 base, there was a span of 8 bases. Germline values: CDR1 LNHDA, CDR2 SQIVND (reference sequence). Single viable CD3+CD4+CD8-CD45RO+ cells were sorted as the memory CD4+ T cells. The V gene is TRBV19, the J gene TRBJ1-1; no reliable D call. The sample was memory CD4+ T cells from blood. This sequence originates from an adult in good health and CMV-seronegative. CDR3 in amino acids: CASSARENTEAFF. CDR3 DNA: TGTGCCAGTAGTGCCCGGGAGAACACTGAAGCTTTCTTT.